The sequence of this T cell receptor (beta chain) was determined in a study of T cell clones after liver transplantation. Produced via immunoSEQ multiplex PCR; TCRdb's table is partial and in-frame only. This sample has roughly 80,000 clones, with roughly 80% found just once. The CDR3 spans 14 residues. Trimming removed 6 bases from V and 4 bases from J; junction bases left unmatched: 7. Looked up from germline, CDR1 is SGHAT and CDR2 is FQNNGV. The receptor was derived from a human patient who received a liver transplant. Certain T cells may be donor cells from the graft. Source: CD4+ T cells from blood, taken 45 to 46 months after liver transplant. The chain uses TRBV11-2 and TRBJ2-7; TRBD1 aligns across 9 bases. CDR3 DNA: TGTGCCAGCAGTCGAACAGGGGGCGTGTACGAGCAGTACTTC. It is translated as CASSRTGGVYEQYF.